These 18 T cell receptor beta chains were all obtained from the same sample, sequenced in a study of blood T cells in healthy people across ages. Using a J-beta primer mix together with a sample-barcoded 5' primer, a second PCR was run for roughly 6 to 11 cycles. One entry per CDR3 protein, called by TCRdb with MiXCR from the 5' RACE reads. The sample has 800,000 to 950,000 distinct CDR3 sequences; approximately 32% are singletons. These sequences were also reported in another study, on T cells of mothers and their children.

Source material: blood. These receptor sequences come from a woman in her 40s in good health.

This rearrangement joins TRBV30 to TRBJ1-1, with D possibly being TRBD1 (5 bases). V was trimmed by 0 bases and J by 0 bases, leaving 20 bases between them. The CDR3 length is 18 residues. The V gene's germline CDR1 is GTSNPN and CDR2 SVGIG (reference sequence). CDR3 DNA sequence: TGTGCCTGGAGTGTACCTACCCGACCTACAGGTCTGAACACTGAAGCTTTCTTT. Amino acids: CAWSVPTRPTGLNTEAFF. The full variable domain, its missing parts supplied by reference TRBV30 and TRBJ1-1, is SQTIHQWPATLVQPVGSPLSLECTVEGTSNPNLYWYRQAAGRGLQLLFYSVGIGQISSEVPQNLSASRPQDRQFILSSKKLLLSDSGFYLCAWSVPTRPTGLNTEAFFGQGTRLTVV.

CDR3 amino acids: CASSQEEGRNQPQHF. For the CDR3, the DNA is TGTGCCAGCAGCCAAGAGGAAGGGCGCAATCAGCCCCAGCATTTT. The chain joins TRBV4-2 to TRBJ1-5, with unresolved D. CDR3 size: 15 residues. The germline V gene encodes CDR1 LGHNA and CDR2 YNFKEQ. Trimming removed 0 bases at V and 2 bases at J, with 8 bases between.

Many counts were recorded for this clonotype. The V and J genes are TRBV11-2 and TRBJ2-7; D could derive from TRBD1 or TRBD2 (5 bases each). This CDR3 is built from 17 residues. V was pared by 1 base and J by 3 bases, with 19 bases between. Germline V CDR1 and CDR2: SGHAT, FQNNGV. The CDR3 region is CASSLGTGQPRGYEQYF. Here the CDR3 DNA reads TGTGCCAGCAGCTTAGGGACTGGGCAACCAAGGGGCTACGAGCAGTACTTC.

V is TRBV15 and J is TRBJ1-1; D gene uncertain. CDR3 length equals 15 residues. Looked up from germline, CDR1 is LNHNV and CDR2 is YYDKDF (reference sequence). V shed 0 bases and J shed 7 bases, with 15 bases lying between them. The CDR3 is CATSRDLDEIHEAFF. The CDR3 nucleotides read TGTGCCACCAGCAGAGATCTGGACGAAATCCATGAAGCTTTCTTT.

This clonotype was observed a handful of times. The genes are TRBV7-9 and TRBJ1-2; the match to TRBD1 covers 8 bases. V lost 3 bases to trimming and J lost 4 bases; unmatched junction nucleotides: 1. Per germline, CDR1 SEHNR and CDR2 FQNEAQ (reference sequence). The CDR3 sequence is 13 residues long. The CDR3 DNA follows: TGTGCCAGCAGCTTCAGGGGGCTCTATGGCTACACCTTC. This encodes CASSFRGLYGYTF.

The gene calls are TRBV19 and TRBJ2-4; possibly TRBD1 for D (6 bases). The DNA end is a closer match to TRBJ2-7, so the J assignment may be wrong. CDR3 size: 14 residues. In germline, CDR1 is LNHDA, CDR2 SQIVND (reference sequence). The CDR3 here is CASSIGGQCYEQYF. The CDR3 coding sequence is TGTGCCAGTAGTATAGGCGGACAGTGCTACGAGCAGTACTTC.

The chain combines TRBV4-3 with TRBJ2-7; 9 bases line up with TRBD2. This CDR3 is built from 15 residues. Germline CDR1 and CDR2: LGHNA and YSLEER. Trimming removed 3 bases from V and 4 bases from J; junction bases left unmatched: 7. In DNA, the CDR3 is TGCGCCAGCAGCCAGGGGACTAGCAACATTTACGAGCAGTACTTC. Its translation: CASSQGTSNIYEQYF.

This clonotype appeared a few times. CDR3 bases: TGCGCCAGCAGCCCCCCGGGACTAGCGGGGGGGCAGGATACGCAGTATTTT. Translating gives CASSPPGLAGGQDTQYF. The chain has TRBV5-1 and TRBJ2-3, with TRBD2 identical over 16 bases. The V and J ends lost 4 bases and 6 bases, in that order; junction bases with no gene match: 8. Germline CDR1 reads SGHRS; CDR2 reads YFSETQ. The CDR3 is 17 amino acids.

J is TRBJ2-1 and V is TRBV9; no reliable D call. Trimming removed 0 bases at V and 8 bases at J, with 9 bases between. The CDR3 totals 13 residues. The germline gives CDR1 SGDLS, CDR2 YYNGEE. The CDR3 DNA is TGTGCCAGCAGCGTAGGGCAGGTCGATGAGCAGTTCTTC. Its protein product is CASSVGQVDEQFF.

V usage is TRBV14 and J usage is TRBJ1-1; D is perhaps TRBD1 (5 bases). Trimming removed 1 base from V and 3 bases from J, with 9 bases in between. The CDR3 contains 14 residues. Germline V lookup: CDR1 SGHDN, CDR2 FVKESK. The CDR3 spells CASSQGLGHTEAFF. The DNA for the CDR3 is TGTGCCAGCAGCCAAGGGCTGGGACACACTGAAGCTTTCTTT.

There are many counts of this clonotype. This sequence joins TRBV24-1 and TRBJ1-2; tentative D call: TRBD1 (6 bases). CDR1 is KGHDR, CDR2 SFDVKD, per germline. The CDR3 length is 14 residues. Trimming stripped 0 bases from V and 8 bases from J, with 12 bases between. CDR3 in DNA: TGTGCCACCAGTGATTTGGGCAGGGGAGAGGGCTACACCTTC. Translated: CATSDLGRGEGYTF.

This clonotype was detected only a few times. The rearrangement uses TRBV28 and TRBJ1-1; 10 bases align to TRBD1. From germline, CDR1 is MDHEN and CDR2 SYDVKM. The J segment lost 0 bases and the V segment lost 8 bases, leaving 3 bases of the junction unmatched. The CDR3 has 14 amino acids. The DNA of the CDR3 is TGTGCCAGCTGGGACAGGGGCCTGAACACTGAAGCTTTCTTT. Amino acids: CASWDRGLNTEAFF.

The chain couples TRBV5-6 to TRBJ2-5; 13 bases align to TRBD2. CDR1 is SGHDT, CDR2 YYEEEE, per germline. The V gene end was trimmed by 3 bases and the J gene end by 4 bases; junction bases not matched to a gene: 9. This CDR3 spans 17 amino acids. The DNA for the CDR3 is TGTGCCAGCAGCTCAAGGACTAGCGGGAGTATACGAGAGACCCAGTACTTC. Translation gives CASSSRTSGSIRETQYF.

The table lists this clonotype with many counts. The chain links TRBV15 to TRBJ2-7; 10 bases are shared with TRBD1. The CDR3 spans 14 residues. The J segment lost 4 bases and the V segment lost 3 bases, leaving 3 bases of the junction unmatched. CDR1 and CDR2 (germline): LNHNV, YYDKDF (reference sequence). In DNA form, the CDR3 reads TGTGCCACCAGCAGGGACAGGGGGTCTTACGAGCAGTACTTC. Translating gives CATSRDRGSYEQYF.

The chain combines TRBV4-2 with TRBJ2-7; 8 bases align to TRBD1. The germline V gene encodes CDR1 LGHNA and CDR2 YNFKEQ. The V and J ends lost 0 bases and 1 base, in that order; junction bases with no gene match: 17. The CDR3 spans 20 residues. CDR3 residues: CASSQEKQGGSQHFSYEQYF. The CDR3 coding sequence is TGTGCCAGCAGCCAAGAAAAACAGGGGGGCTCCCAACACTTTTCCTACGAGCAGTACTTC.

CDR3 coding DNA: TGTGCCAGCAGCTTCTTTACCGGGACAGGGAAGCAAAACATTCAGTACTTC. It yields the protein CASSFFTGTGKQNIQYF. The rearrangement joins TRBV7-2 to TRBJ2-4; TRBD1 agrees at 9 bases. The germline gives CDR1 SGHTA, CDR2 FQGNSA. This CDR3 has 17 residues. The V and J ends lost 3 bases and 5 bases, in that order; junction bases with no gene match: 11. Supplemented by reference TRBV7-2 and TRBJ2-4, the full variable domain reads GAGVSQSPSNKVTEKGKDVELRCDPISGHTALYWYRQSLGQGLEFLIYFQGNSAPDKSGLPSDRFSAERTGGSVSTLTIQRTQQEDSAVYLCASSFFTGTGKQNIQYFGAGTRLSVL.

The rearrangement uses TRBV9 and TRBJ1-2; D is possibly TRBD1 (5 bases). The CDR3 spans 15 residues. V lost 0 bases and J lost 2, with 11 bases in between. In germline, CDR1 is SGDLS, CDR2 YYNGEE. The CDR3, as DNA: TGTGCCAGCAGCGTAGCCCAGGGATCCAACTATGGCTACACCTTC. Protein sequence: CASSVAQGSNYGYTF.

This clonotype was counted a few times. The V gene is TRBV2, the J gene TRBJ2-1; the D gene is possibly TRBD1 (6 bases). Trimming removed 6 bases at V and 10 bases at J, with 10 bases between. CDR1 and CDR2 (germline): SNHLY, FYNNEI. The CDR3 totals 11 residues. The CDR3 DNA is TGTGCCAGCAGCGGGACATACGAGCAGTTCTTC. It encodes CASSGTYEQFF.